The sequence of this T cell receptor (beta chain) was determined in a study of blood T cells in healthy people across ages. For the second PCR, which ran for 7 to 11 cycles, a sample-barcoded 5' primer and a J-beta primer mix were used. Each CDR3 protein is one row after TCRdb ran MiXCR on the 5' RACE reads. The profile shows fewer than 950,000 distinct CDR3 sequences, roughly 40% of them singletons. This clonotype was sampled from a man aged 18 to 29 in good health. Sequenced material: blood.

The DNA of the CDR3 is TGTGCCAGCAGCCCGACGGTTAGCTCCTACGAGCGGTACTTC. Protein sequence: CASSPTVSSYERYF. The chain uses TRBV9 and TRBJ2-5; D gene unclear. Deletions cut 4 bases from V and 13 bases from J, with 23 bases between. Germline V gives CDR1 SGDLS, CDR2 YYNGEE. The CDR3 is 14 residues long.